The present entry profiles one T cell receptor (beta chain) with its context. What it binds is unknown. Terminally differentiated effector memory CD45RA+ cells were excluded by CCR7 positive selection of CD45RO-negative cells. The donors were adults (healthy and HIV-negative) with no recent acute infections or vaccinations. Sequenced by immunoSEQ multiplex PCR; TCRdb stores in-frame clones only, minus some. The data contain hundreds of thousands of clones, roughly 98% of them singletons. The sample is drawn from a study of shared clonotypes between healthy human individuals. General study findings and limits: Some naive CD4 clonotypes, roughly 4.5%, turned up in common across a handful of donors.

This CDR3 spans 16 amino acids. The V segment lost 8 bases and the J segment 4 bases; nucleotides outside the gene matches: 9. Germline CDR1 LNHDA, CDR2 SQIVND (reference sequence). The clonotype was recovered from a man younger than 45 in good health. The V gene is TRBV19, the J gene TRBJ2-1; 12 bases line up with TRBD2. Sequenced sample: naive CD8+ T cells sorted from blood. In nucleotides, the CDR3 is TGTGCCAGTCACCCCCGGACTAGCGGGACGTACAATGAGCAGTTCTTC. It encodes CASHPRTSGTYNEQFF.